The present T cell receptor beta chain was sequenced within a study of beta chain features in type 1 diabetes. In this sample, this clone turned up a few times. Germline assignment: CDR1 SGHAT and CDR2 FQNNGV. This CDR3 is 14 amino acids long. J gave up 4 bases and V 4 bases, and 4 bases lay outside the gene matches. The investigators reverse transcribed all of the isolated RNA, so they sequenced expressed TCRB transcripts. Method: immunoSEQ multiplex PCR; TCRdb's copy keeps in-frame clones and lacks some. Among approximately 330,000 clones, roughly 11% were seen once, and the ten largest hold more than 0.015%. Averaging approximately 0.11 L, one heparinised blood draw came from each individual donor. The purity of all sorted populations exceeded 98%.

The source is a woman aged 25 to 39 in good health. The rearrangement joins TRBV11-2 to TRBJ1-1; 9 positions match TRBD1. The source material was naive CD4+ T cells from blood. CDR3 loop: CASSSDRGVTEAFF. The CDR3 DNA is TGTGCCAGCAGCTCGGACAGGGGTGTCACTGAAGCTTTCTTT.